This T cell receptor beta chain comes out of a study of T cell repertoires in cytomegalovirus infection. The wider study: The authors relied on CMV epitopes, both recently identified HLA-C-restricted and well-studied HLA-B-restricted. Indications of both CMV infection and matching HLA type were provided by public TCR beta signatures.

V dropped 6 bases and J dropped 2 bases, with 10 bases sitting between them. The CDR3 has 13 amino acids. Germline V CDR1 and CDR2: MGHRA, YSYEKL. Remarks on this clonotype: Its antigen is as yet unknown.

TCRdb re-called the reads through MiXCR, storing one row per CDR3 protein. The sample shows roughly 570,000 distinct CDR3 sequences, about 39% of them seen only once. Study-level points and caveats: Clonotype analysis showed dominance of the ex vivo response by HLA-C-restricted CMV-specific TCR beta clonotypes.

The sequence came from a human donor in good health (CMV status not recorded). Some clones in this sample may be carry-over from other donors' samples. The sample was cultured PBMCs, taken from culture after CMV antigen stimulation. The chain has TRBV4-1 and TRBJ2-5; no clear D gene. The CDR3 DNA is TGCGCCAGCAGTCATACACCACAAGAGACCCAGTACTTC. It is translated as CASSHTPQETQYF.